This TCR beta chain was sequenced for a study of post-analysis software for immune sequencing data. Of note for this clonotype: What it binds is not known.

Study-wide points: Four or five TRBV segments, including TRBV5-6, TRBV5-1 and TRBV20-1, were more frequent in patients than controls.

The TCR beta cDNA libraries contained unique molecular identifiers. From the PCR reads, TCRdb called clonotypes with MiXCR, one entry per CDR3 protein. The top ten clones hold about 11% of a sample with hundreds of thousands of distinct CDR3 sequences, about 60% of them seen once. V lost 3 bases, J lost 4 bases, and 14 bases lay in between. From germline, CDR1 is SQVTM and CDR2 ANQGSEA. This CDR3 contains 14 residues. The sample comprised blood. The receptor's source is a girl aged 2 to 10 with multiple sclerosis. The V and J genes are TRBV29-1 and TRBJ2-3; a weak D match, TRBD2 (6 bases). The CDR3 here is CSVDGQGGSDTQYF. The CDR3 coding sequence is TGCAGCGTTGATGGGCAGGGAGGATCAGATACGCAGTATTTT.